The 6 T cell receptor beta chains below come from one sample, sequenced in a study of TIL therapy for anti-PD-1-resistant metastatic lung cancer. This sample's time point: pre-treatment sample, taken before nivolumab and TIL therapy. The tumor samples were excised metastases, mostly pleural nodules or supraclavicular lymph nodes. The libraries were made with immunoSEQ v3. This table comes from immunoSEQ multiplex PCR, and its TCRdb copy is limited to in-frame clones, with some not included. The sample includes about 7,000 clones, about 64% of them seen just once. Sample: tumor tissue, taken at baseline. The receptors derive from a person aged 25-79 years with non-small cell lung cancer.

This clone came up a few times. CDR3 sequence (DNA): TGTGCCAGCAGTTTCCCAGGGGAGGCCGAGCAGTACTTC. This codes for CASSFPGEAEQYF. The chain uses TRBV27 and TRBJ2-7; D assignment may be TRBD1 or TRBD2 (6 bases each). Trimming stripped 3 bases from V and 6 bases from J, with 12 bases between. The germline CDR1 and CDR2 sequences are MNHEY and SMNVEV (reference sequence). The CDR3 runs 13 residues.

The chain's CDR3 is CASRRAGATVNTEAFF. DNA of the CDR3: TGTGCCAGCCGTCGAGCCGGGGCTACCGTGAACACTGAAGCTTTCTTT. The J gene is TRBJ1-1, the V gene TRBV27, with TRBD1 as a possible D gene (5 bases). Germline-derived CDR1 and CDR2 are MNHEY and SMNVEV (reference sequence). This CDR3 comprises 16 residues. V lost 8 bases and J lost 0, with 19 bases in between.

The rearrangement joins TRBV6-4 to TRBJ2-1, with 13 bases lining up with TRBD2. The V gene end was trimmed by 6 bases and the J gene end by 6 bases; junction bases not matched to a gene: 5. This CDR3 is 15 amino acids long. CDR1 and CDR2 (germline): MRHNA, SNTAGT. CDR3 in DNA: TGTGCCAGCAGAAGACTAGCGGGAGGTTCCAATGAGCAGTTCTTC. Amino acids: CASRRLAGGSNEQFF.

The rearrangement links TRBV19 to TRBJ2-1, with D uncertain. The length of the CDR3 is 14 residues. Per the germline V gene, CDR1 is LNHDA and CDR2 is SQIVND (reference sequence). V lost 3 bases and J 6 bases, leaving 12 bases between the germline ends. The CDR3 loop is CASSITIFLNEQFF. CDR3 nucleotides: TGTGCCAGTAGTATCACTATATTTCTCAATGAGCAGTTCTTC.

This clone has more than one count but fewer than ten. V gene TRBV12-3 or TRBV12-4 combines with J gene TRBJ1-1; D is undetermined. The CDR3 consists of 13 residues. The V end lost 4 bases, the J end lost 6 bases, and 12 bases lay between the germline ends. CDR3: CASSWVVEAEAFF. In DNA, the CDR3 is TGTGCCAGCAGTTGGGTGGTGGAGGCTGAAGCTTTCTTT.

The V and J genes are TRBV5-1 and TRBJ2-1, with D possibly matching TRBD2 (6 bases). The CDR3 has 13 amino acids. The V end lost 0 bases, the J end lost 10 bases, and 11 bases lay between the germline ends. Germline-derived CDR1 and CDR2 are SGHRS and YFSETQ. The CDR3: CASSLVEGQEQFF. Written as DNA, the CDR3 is TGCGCCAGCAGCTTGGTGGAGGGGCAGGAGCAGTTCTTC.